This T cell receptor beta chain emerged from a study of T cell responses to AZD1222 COVID-19 vaccine. Study conclusions and caveats: Seropositive at baseline were only a handful of AZD1222 recipients.

The protocol was immunoSEQ multiplex PCR, while the TCRdb copy is restricted to in-frame clones and leaves out a portion. The sample has 65,000 to 90,000 clones; roughly 85% are singletons. Germline-derived CDR1 and CDR2 are SGDLS and YYNGEE. Trimming cost V 0 bases and J 6 bases, with 10 bases left between them. This CDR3 is 14 amino acids long. Worth noting for this clone: Its specificity is unknown.

The source was peripheral blood, collected 28 days after the second AZD1222 dose. The TCR was taken from an adult who received the AZD1222 COVID-19 vaccine. The J gene is TRBJ2-1, the V gene TRBV9, with D possibly matching TRBD2 (6 bases). The CDR3 loop is CASSVVSGSNEQFF. In DNA, the CDR3 is TGTGCCAGCAGCGTAGTCTCCGGGAGCAATGAGCAGTTCTTC.